The 21 T cell receptor beta chains below were found in one sample sequenced in a study of blood T cells in healthy people across ages. Sample-barcoded 5' priming and a J-beta primer mix drove a second PCR of about 6 to 12 cycles. TCRdb passed the 5' RACE reads through MiXCR, listing each CDR3 protein once. The profile shows hundreds of thousands of distinct CDR3 sequences, more than 55% of them singletons. Sequenced sample: blood. The receptors shown here come from a man aged 35-49 years in good health.

The chain joins TRBV12-3 or TRBV12-4 to TRBJ2-3, with D possibly called TRBD1 or TRBD2 (5 bases each). This CDR3 is 18 amino acids long. Deletions cut 8 bases from V and 2 bases from J, with 26 bases between. The CDR3 reads CASGVSGIGGESTDTQYF. CDR3 in DNA: TGTGCCAGCGGAGTTTCAGGGATAGGAGGAGAGTCCACAGATACGCAGTATTTT.

This clonotype was seen a single time. The chain joins TRBV28 to TRBJ2-4; unclear D gene. V lost 8 bases, J lost 3 bases, and 17 bases lay in between. CDR1 MDHEN and CDR2 SYDVKM come from the germline V gene. The length of the CDR3 is 15 residues. Here the CDR3 reads CASRGVMWVKNIQYF. CDR3 DNA: TGTGCCAGCCGTGGGGTGATGTGGGTCAAAAACATTCAGTACTTC.

V gene TRBV4-2 combines with J gene TRBJ1-2, with a possible D match to TRBD1 (5 bases). The ends were cut back, 0 bases at V and 5 bases at J, with 22 bases in the middle. The CDR3 has 18 amino acids. Germline V gene lookup returns CDR1 LGHNA and CDR2 YNFKEQ. This CDR3 reads CASSQDLLSEGLGYGYTF. CDR3 in DNA: TGTGCCAGCAGCCAAGATCTCTTGTCGGAGGGGCTGGGGTATGGCTACACCTTC.

This clonotype has a handful of counts. The chain recombines TRBV15 with TRBJ2-3; D is undetermined. CDR1 and CDR2 (germline): LNHNV, YYDKDF (reference sequence). The CDR3 is 16 residues long. Trimming took off 1 base at V and 6 bases at J, with 17 bases between the two ends. The CDR3 sequence is CATSRGLGLVTDTQYF. The DNA for the CDR3 is TGTGCCACCAGCAGAGGGTTGGGATTAGTCACGGATACGCAGTATTTT.

This chain joins TRBV28 and TRBJ2-2; D might be TRBD1 (6 bases). CDR1 MDHEN and CDR2 SYDVKM come from the germline V gene. The V gene lost 3 bases and the J gene lost 6 bases, with 20 bases spanning the gap. This CDR3 contains 17 residues. The CDR3 region is CASSFSPGQGSAGELFF. The CDR3 nucleotides read TGTGCCAGCAGTTTCTCTCCGGGACAAGGGTCGGCCGGGGAGCTGTTTTTT.

V is TRBV6-5 and J is TRBJ2-1; 7 bases are a match to TRBD1. The CDR3 is 15 amino acids. V gave up 6 bases and J gave up 9 bases; unmatched junction bases: 14. CDR1 and CDR2 (germline): MNHEY, SVGAGI. The CDR3 bases are TGTGCCAGCAGCAAGGACAGGATGGTCTTATCTGAGCAGTTCTTC. Its protein product is CASSKDRMVLSEQFF.

This clonotype was seen a handful of times. The chain joins TRBV4-3 to TRBJ2-3, with 9 bases fitting TRBD1. CDR1 LGHNA and CDR2 YSLEER come from the germline V gene. The junction had 3 bases not matched to a gene; V was cut back by 4 bases and J by 4 bases. CDR3 length equals 14 residues. The chain's CDR3 is CASSPGQGSDTQYF. Here the CDR3 DNA reads TGCGCCAGCAGCCCCGGACAGGGGTCAGATACGCAGTATTTT.

Details on this clonotype: A junction end diverges from the germline sequence, so it may reflect a read error. V usage is TRBV7-2 and J usage is TRBJ1-6, with TRBD1 matching 12 bases. This CDR3 spans 16 amino acids. Germline values: CDR1 SGHTA, CDR2 FQGNSA. The CDR3 loop reads CAGSTGGRDRGRLLHF. DNA of the CDR3: TGTGCCGGCAGCACAGGGGGTCGGGACAGGGGGCGTCTCCTCCACTTT.

This clonotype has more than one count but fewer than ten. V is TRBV9 and J is TRBJ1-1; D ambiguous. Trimming removed 3 bases at V and 5 bases at J, with 20 bases between. This CDR3 spans 16 amino acids. Germline CDR1 SGDLS, CDR2 YYNGEE. The CDR3 sequence is CASSAGPRSPGTEAFF. CDR3 coding DNA: TGTGCCAGCAGCGCCGGGCCTAGATCGCCTGGGACTGAAGCTTTCTTT.

V is TRBV5-1 and J is TRBJ1-6; 7 positions match TRBD1. Unmatched junction bases numbered 5, after V lost 0 bases and J lost 5 bases. The germline V gene has CDR1 SGHRS and CDR2 YFSETQ. This CDR3 region has 16 residues. The CDR3 nucleotides read TGCGCCAGCAGCTTGGCAGCCGGGACAGATAATTCACCCCTCCACTTT. Translation gives CASSLAAGTDNSPLHF.

This sequence joins TRBV10-3 and TRBJ2-1; a weak D match, TRBD1 (5 bases). V was pared by 2 bases and J by 6 bases, with 11 bases between. The CDR3 consists of 14 residues. Germline CDR1 and CDR2: ENHRY and SYGVKD. This chain's CDR3 is CAISEQGTTNEQFF. The DNA of the CDR3 is TGTGCCATCAGTGAGCAGGGAACGACCAATGAGCAGTTCTTC.

This chain joins TRBV5-5 and TRBJ2-1; 16 nucleotides agree with TRBD2. Trimming at V came to 3 bases and at J to 8 bases, leaving 5 bases not matched to a gene. Germline lookup yields CDR1 SGHKS and CDR2 YYEKEE (reference sequence). The CDR3 contains 16 residues. The CDR3 loop is CASSWGLAGGLDEQFF. The DNA for the CDR3 is TGTGCCAGCAGCTGGGGACTAGCGGGGGGGTTGGATGAGCAGTTCTTC.

This clonotype was seen more than once but under ten times. The rearrangement links TRBV20-1 to TRBJ1-2; 11 bases match TRBD1. The CDR3 sequence is 16 residues long. The germline gives CDR1 DFQATT, CDR2 SNEGSKA (reference sequence). CDR3 protein: CSPQAYGTGGNYGYTF. The CDR3 DNA is TGCAGCCCACAGGCATACGGGACAGGGGGTAACTATGGCTACACCTTC.

This clonotype has a handful of counts. This chain links TRBV5-1 with TRBJ2-3; D unclear. Germline CDR1 reads SGHRS; CDR2 reads YFSETQ. V was pared by 4 bases and J by 7 bases, with 10 bases between. The CDR3 covers 12 residues. DNA for the CDR3: TGCGCCAGCAGCCAGAATGATTATACGCAGTATTTT. It translates to CASSQNDYTQYF.

The chain is built from TRBV29-1 and TRBJ2-7, with D perhaps TRBD1 (6 bases). The CDR3 extends over 14 amino acids. Trimming took 2 bases from V and 2 from J, leaving 13 bases between them. CDR1 is SQVTM, CDR2 ANQGSEA, per germline. The CDR3 DNA reads TGCAGCGTTGAAAGGGCAGGGGCCCCCTACGAGCAGTACTTC. Amino acids: CSVERAGAPYEQYF.

This clonotype occurred a few times. This chain links TRBV7-2 with TRBJ2-1; 7 positions match TRBD1. Trimming took 2 bases from V and 7 from J; bases not matched to a gene: 5. The CDR3 is 14 residues long. Germline-derived CDR1 and CDR2 are SGHTA and FQGNSA. CDR3 sequence (DNA): TGTGCCAGCAGCTTAAACTACAGGGGAAATGAGCAGTTCTTC. Amino acid sequence: CASSLNYRGNEQFF.

DNA of the CDR3: TGTGCCACCACCAGGGTCTCTGGGGCCAACGTCCTGACTTTC. As protein: CATTRVSGANVLTF. The chain carries TRBV15 and TRBJ2-6; possibly TRBD1 for D (5 bases). CDR1 LNHNV and CDR2 YYDKDF come from the germline V gene (reference sequence). The CDR3 is made up of 14 amino acids. V was pared by 7 bases and J by 0 bases, with 7 bases between.

The chain links TRBV27 to TRBJ2-7; possible D gene TRBD2, 6 bases. CDR1 is MNHEY, CDR2 SMNVEV, per germline (reference sequence). V gave up 3 bases and J gave up 2 bases, with 11 bases separating them. There are 14 residues in the CDR3. The CDR3 here is CASSLSGRTYEQYF. CDR3 DNA sequence: TGTGCCAGCAGTTTGAGTGGGAGGACCTACGAGCAGTACTTC.

The chain joins TRBV20-1 to TRBJ1-5; 9 bases match TRBD1. The germline CDR1 and CDR2 sequences are DFQATT and SNEGSKA (reference sequence). V lost 0 bases to trimming and J lost 2 bases; unmatched junction nucleotides: 5. This CDR3 has 16 amino acids. For the CDR3, the DNA is TGCAGTGCTAGAGATAGGGGACAGGGTGGCAATCAGCCCCAGCATTTT. Translated, it gives CSARDRGQGGNQPQHF.

V gene TRBV20-1 combines with J gene TRBJ2-7; D might be TRBD1 (6 bases). Deletions cut 2 bases from V and 3 bases from J, with 14 bases between. This CDR3 region has 14 residues. The germline gives CDR1 DFQATT, CDR2 SNEGSKA (reference sequence). DNA of the CDR3: TGCAGTGCTAGAAAAGGACAGACCTTCTACGAGCAGTACTTC. This translates into CSARKGQTFYEQYF.

This chain links TRBV5-1 with TRBJ2-5, with 9 bases that match TRBD2. This CDR3 has 15 amino acids. Germline CDR1 and CDR2: SGHRS and YFSETQ. J gave up 2 bases and V 8 bases, and 10 bases lay outside the gene matches. The CDR3 reads CASRDRLAAQETQYF. The CDR3 DNA reads as TGCGCCAGTAGGGACCGACTAGCGGCACAAGAGACCCAGTACTTC.